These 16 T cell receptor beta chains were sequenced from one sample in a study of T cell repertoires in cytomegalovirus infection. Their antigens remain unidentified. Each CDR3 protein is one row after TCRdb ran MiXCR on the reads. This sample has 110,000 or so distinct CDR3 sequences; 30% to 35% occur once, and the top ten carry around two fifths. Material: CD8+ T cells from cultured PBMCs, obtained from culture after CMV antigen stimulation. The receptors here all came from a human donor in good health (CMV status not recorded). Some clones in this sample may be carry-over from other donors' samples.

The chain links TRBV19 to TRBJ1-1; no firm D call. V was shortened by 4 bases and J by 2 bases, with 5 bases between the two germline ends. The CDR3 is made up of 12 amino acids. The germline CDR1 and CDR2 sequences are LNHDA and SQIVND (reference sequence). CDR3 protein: CASSTSNTEAFF. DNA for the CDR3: TGTGCCAGTAGTACCTCAAACACTGAAGCTTTCTTT.

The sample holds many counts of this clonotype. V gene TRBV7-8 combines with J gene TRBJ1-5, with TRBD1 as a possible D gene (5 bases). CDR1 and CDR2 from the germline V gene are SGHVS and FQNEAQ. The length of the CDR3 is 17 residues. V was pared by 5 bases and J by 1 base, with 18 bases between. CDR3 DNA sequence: TGTGCCAGCAGCCCCACGTGGTGGGGGGTAAGCAATCAGCCCCAGCATTTT. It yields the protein CASSPTWWGVSNQPQHF.

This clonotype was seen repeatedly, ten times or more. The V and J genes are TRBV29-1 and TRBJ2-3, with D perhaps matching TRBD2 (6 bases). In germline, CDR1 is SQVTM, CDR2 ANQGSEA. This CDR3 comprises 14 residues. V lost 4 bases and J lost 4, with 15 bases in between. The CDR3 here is CSVASGTLADTQYF. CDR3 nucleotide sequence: TGCAGCGTTGCCAGTGGGACTCTCGCAGATACGCAGTATTTT.

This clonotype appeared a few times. The CDR3 nucleotides are TGTGCCAGCAGCTCCCTAGCGGGGGGCTCGAGCTCCTACAATGAGCAGTTCTTC. Amino acid sequence: CASSSLAGGSSSYNEQFF. The chain carries TRBV7-9 and TRBJ2-1, with 11 bases matching TRBD2. Germline V gene data show CDR1 as SEHNR and CDR2 as FQNEAQ (reference sequence). The CDR3 has 18 residues. V dropped 4 bases and J dropped 0; count of bases not matched to a gene: 8.

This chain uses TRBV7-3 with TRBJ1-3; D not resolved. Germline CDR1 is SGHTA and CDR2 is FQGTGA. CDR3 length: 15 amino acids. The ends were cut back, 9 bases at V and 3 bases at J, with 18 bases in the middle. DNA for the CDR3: TGTGCCAGAGGGCCTCAGGTCGGAATTGGAAACACCATATATTTT. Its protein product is CARGPQVGIGNTIYF.

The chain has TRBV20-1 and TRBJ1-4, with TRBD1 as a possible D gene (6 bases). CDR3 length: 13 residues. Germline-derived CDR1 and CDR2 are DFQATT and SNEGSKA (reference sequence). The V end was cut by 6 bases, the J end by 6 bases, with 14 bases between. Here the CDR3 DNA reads TGCAGTGCCAGACGGGGGGCGGATGAAAAACTGTTTTTT. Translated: CSARRGADEKLFF.

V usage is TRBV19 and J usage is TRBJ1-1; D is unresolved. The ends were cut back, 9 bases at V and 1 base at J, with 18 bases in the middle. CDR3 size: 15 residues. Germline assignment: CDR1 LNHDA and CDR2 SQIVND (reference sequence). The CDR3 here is CASGKSKGWNTEAFF. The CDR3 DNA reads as TGTGCCAGCGGGAAGAGCAAGGGCTGGAACACTGAAGCTTTCTTT.

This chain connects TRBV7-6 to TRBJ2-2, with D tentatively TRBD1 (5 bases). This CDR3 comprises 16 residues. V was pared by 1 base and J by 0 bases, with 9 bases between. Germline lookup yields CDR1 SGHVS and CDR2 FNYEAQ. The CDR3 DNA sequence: TGTGCCAGCAGCTTAGATAGGGGCGCGAACACCGGGGAGCTGTTTTTT. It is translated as CASSLDRGANTGELFF.

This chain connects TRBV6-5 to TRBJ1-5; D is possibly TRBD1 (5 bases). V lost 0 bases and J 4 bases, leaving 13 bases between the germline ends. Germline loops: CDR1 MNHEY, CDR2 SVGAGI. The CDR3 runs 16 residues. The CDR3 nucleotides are TGTGCCAGCAGTTACTCGGGGCCTATGTTGAATCAGCCCCAGCATTTT. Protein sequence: CASSYSGPMLNQPQHF.

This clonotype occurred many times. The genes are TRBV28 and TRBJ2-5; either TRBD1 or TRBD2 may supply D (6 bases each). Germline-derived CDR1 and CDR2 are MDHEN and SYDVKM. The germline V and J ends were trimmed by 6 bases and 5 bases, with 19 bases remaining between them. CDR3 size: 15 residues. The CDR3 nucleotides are TGTGCCAGCAGCTTAGGGGGGTCAATTGGGGAGACCCAGTACTTC. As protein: CASSLGGSIGETQYF.

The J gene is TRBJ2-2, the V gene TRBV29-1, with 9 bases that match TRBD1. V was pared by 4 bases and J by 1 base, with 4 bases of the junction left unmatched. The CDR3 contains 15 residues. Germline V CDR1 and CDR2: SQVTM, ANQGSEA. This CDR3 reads CSVVSGQGNTGELFF. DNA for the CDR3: TGCAGCGTTGTTTCGGGACAGGGGAACACCGGGGAGCTGTTTTTT.

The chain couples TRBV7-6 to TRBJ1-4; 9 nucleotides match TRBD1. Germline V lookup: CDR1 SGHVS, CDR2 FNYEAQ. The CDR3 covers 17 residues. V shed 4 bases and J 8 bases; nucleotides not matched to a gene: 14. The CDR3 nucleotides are TGTGCCAGCAGCTCGTCGGGACAGGGAGCGATGGGGGAAAAACTGTTTTTT. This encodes CASSSSGQGAMGEKLFF. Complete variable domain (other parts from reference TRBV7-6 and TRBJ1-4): GAGVSQSPRYKVTKRGQDVALRCDPISGHVSLYWYRQALGQGPEFLTYFNYEAQQDKSGLPNDRFSAERPEGSISTLTIQRTEQRDSAMYRCASSSSGQGAMGEKLFFGSGTQLSVL.

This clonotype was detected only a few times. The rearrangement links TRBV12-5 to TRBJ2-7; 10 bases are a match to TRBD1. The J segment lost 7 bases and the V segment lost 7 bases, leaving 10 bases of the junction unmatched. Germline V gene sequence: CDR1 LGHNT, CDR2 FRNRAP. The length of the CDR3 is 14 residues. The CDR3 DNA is TGTGCTAGTGCCCCGACAGGGGGCTTGGTGGAGCAGTACTTC. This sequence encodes CASAPTGGLVEQYF.

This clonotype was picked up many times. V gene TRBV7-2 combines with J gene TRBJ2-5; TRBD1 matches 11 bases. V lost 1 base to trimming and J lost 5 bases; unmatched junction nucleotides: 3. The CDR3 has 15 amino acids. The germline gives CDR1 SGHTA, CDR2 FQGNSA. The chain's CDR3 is CASSLGGQGAETQYF. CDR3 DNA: TGTGCCAGCAGCTTAGGCGGACAGGGGGCTGAGACCCAGTACTTC.

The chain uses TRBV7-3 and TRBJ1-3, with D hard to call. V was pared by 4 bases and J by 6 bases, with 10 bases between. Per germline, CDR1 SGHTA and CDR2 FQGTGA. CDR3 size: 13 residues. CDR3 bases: TGTGCCAGCAGCTCGGCCCAGATAAACACCATATATTTT. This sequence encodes CASSSAQINTIYF.

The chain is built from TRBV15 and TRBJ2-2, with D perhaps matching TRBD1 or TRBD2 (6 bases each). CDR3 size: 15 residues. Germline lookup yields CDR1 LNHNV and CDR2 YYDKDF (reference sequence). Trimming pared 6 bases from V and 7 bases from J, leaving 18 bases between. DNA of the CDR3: TGTGCCACCAGTCCCAGGTCAGGGGAGGTCGGGGAGCTGTTTTTT. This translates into CATSPRSGEVGELFF.